This TCR beta chain originates from a study of regulatory T cells in long-lasting Graves disease. To note about this clonotype: A much more abundant neighbour one base away suggests this may be a read error.

iRepertoire HTBI primers and Arm-PCR of CDR3 regions built TCR beta libraries. Original handling: Across samples, 60 or so TRBV and roughly 13 TRBJ segments were found. Each CDR3 protein gets one entry after TCRdb re-called the multiplex PCR reads with MiXCR. It is TCRdb's table, rather than the study itself, that gives the V and J calls and clone size. This table holds 550,000 to 700,000 distinct CDR3 sequences, roughly a sixth found once. Time point denoted: newly diagnosed GD, antithyroid drugs for less than 3 months. Generation of the TCR library employed RNA extracted from PBMCs. These sequences were also reported in another study, on T cells in Graves' hyperthyroidism and ophthalmopathy.

This TCR was recovered from a man aged 18 to 29 with Graves disease. Sequences were derived from peripheral blood mononuclear cells (PBMCs), sampled at new diagnosis, from a patient treated with antithyroid drugs.

This CDR3 is CASSYLYGGSYEQYF. For the CDR3, the DNA is TGTGCCAGCAGCTATCTATACGGGGGATCCTACGAGCAGTACTTC. The rearrangement links TRBV11-2 to TRBJ2-5; D may be TRBD2 (6 bases). TRBJ2-7 matches the DNA end more closely, so the J call is doubtful. CDR1 and CDR2 (germline): SGHAT, FQNNGV. The CDR3 spans 15 residues.